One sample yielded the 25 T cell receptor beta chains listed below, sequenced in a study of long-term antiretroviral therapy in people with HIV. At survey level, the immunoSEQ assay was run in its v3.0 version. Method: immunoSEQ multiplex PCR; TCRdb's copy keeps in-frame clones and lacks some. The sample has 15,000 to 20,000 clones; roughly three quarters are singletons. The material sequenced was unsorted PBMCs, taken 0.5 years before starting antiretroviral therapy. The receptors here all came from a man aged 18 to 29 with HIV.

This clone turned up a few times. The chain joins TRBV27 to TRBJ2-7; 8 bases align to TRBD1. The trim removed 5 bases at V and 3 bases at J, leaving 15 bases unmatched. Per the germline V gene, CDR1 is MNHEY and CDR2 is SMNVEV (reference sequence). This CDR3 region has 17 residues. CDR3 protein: CASSLFVPGQGNYEQYF. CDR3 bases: TGTGCCAGCAGTCTATTCGTCCCAGGACAGGGAAACTACGAGCAGTACTTC.

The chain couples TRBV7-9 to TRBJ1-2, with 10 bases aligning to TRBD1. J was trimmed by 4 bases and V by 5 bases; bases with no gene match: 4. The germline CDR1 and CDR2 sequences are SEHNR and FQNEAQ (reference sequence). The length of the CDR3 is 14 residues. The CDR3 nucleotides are TGTGCCAGCAGCCCAGGGACAGGGGTCTATGGCTACACCTTC. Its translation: CASSPGTGVYGYTF.

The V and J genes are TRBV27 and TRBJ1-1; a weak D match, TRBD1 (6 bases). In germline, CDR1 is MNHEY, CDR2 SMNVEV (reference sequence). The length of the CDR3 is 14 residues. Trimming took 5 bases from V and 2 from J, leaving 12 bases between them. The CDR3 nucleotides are TGTGCCAGCAGTACTCGACAGGAAAACACTGAAGCTTTCTTT. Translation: CASSTRQENTEAFF.

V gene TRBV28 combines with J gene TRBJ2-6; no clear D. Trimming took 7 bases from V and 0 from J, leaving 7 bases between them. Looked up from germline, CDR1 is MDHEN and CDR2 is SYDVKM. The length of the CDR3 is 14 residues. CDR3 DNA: TGTGCCAGCACCAAGAGCTCTGGGGCCAACGTCCTGACTTTC. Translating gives CASTKSSGANVLTF.

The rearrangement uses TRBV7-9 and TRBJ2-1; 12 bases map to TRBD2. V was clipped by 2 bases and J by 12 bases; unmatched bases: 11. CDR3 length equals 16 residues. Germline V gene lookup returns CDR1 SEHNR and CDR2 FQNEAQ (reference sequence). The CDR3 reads CASSLLETSGSFRQFF. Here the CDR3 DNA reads TGTGCCAGCAGCTTATTGGAGACTAGCGGGAGCTTTAGGCAGTTCTTC.

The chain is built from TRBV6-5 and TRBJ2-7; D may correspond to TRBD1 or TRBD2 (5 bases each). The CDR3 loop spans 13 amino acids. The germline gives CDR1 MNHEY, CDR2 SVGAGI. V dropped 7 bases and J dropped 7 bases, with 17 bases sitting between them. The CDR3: CASTPSIGAEQYF. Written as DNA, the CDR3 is TGTGCCAGCACCCCCTCAATCGGGGCAGAGCAGTACTTC.

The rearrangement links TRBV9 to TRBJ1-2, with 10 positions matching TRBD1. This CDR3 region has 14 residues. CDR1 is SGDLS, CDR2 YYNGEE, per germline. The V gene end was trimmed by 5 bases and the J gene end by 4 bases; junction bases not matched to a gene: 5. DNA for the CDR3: TGTGCCAGCAGGGGGACAGGGGCGCGCTATGGCTACACCTTC. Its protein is CASRGTGARYGYTF. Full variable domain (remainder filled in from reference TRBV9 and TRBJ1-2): DSGVTQTPKHLITATGQRVTLRCSPRSGDLSVYWYQQSLDQGLQFLIQYYNGEERAKGNILERFSAQQFPDLHSELNLSSLELGDSALYFCASRGTGARYGYTFGSGTRLTVV.

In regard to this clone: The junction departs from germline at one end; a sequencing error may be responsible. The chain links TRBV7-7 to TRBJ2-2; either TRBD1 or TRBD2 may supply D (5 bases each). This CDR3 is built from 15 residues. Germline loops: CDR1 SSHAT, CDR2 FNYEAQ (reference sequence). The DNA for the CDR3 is TGTGCTAGCAGCTTAGGCGAGGGGTCTAACGGGGAGCTGTTTTTT. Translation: CASSLGEGSNGELFF.

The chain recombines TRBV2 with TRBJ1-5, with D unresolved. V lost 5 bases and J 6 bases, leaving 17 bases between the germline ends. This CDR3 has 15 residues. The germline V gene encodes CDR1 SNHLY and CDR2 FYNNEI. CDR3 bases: TGTGCCAGCAGTCGGGAATCAACCGCACGTCAGCCCCAGCATTTT. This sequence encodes CASSRESTARQPQHF.

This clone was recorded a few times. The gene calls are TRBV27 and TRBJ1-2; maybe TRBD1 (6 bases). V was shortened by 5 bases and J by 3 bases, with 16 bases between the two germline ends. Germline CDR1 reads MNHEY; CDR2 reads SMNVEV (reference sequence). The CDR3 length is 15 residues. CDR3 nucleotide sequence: TGTGCCAGCAGTGCCTACAGGGTGGGGGACTATGGCTACACCTTC. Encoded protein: CASSAYRVGDYGYTF.

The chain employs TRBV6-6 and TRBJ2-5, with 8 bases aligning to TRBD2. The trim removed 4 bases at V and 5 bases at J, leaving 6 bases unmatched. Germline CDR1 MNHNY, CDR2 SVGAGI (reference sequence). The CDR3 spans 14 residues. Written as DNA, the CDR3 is TGTGCCAGCAGTTCTTTCGGGGGGGCGGAGACCCAGTACTTC. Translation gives CASSSFGGAETQYF.

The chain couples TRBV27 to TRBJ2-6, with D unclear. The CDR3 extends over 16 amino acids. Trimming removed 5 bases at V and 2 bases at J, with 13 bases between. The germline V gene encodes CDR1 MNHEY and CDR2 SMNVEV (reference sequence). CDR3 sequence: CASSPWDSAGANVLTF. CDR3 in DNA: TGTGCCAGCAGTCCTTGGGATTCCGCTGGGGCCAACGTCCTGACTTTC.

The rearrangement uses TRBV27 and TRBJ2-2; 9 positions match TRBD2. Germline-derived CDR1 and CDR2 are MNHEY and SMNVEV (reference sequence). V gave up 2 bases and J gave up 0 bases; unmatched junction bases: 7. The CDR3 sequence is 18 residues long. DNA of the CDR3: TGTGCCAGCAGTTTAGACGCGGCTAGCGGGACGAACACCGGGGAGCTGTTTTTT. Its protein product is CASSLDAASGTNTGELFF.

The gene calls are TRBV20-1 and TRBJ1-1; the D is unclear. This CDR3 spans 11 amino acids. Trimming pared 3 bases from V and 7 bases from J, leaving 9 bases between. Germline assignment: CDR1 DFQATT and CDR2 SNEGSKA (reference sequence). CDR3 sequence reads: CSASGESEAFF. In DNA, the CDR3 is TGCAGTGCTAGTGGGGAAAGTGAAGCTTTCTTT.

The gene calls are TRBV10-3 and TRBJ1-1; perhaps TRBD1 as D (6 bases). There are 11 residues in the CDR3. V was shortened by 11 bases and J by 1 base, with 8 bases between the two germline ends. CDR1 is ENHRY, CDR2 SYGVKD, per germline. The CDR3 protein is CASTGNTEAFF. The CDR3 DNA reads TGTGCCTCGACAGGGAACACTGAAGCTTTCTTT.

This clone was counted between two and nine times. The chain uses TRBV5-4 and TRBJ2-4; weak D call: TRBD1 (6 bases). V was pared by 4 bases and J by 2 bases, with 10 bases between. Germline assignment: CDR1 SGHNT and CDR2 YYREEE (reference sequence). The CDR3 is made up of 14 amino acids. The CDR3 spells CASSDGQTKNIQYF. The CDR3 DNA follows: TGTGCCAGCAGCGACGGACAGACCAAAAACATTCAGTACTTC.

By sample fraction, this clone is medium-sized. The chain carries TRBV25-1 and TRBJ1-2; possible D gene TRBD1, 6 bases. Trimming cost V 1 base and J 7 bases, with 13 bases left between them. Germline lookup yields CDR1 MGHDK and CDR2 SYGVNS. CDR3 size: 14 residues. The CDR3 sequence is CASSESGNRAGYTF. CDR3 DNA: TGTGCCAGCAGTGAATCCGGGAACAGGGCTGGCTACACCTTC.

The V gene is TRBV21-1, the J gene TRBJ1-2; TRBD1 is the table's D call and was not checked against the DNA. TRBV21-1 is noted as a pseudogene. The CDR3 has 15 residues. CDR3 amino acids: CASSLPTGSRYGYTF. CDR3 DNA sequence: TGTGCCAGCAGCTTACCGACAGGGAGTAGATATGGCTACACCTTC.

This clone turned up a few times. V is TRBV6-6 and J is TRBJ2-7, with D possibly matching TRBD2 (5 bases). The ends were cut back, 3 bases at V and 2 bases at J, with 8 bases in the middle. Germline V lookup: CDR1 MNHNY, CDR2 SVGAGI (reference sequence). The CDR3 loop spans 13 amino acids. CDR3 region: CASSYTGTYEQYF. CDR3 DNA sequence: TGTGCCAGCAGTTATACGGGAACCTACGAGCAGTACTTC.

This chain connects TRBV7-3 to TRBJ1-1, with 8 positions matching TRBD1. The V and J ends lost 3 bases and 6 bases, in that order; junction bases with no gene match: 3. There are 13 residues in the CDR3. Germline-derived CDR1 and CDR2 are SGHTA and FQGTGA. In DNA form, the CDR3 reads TGTGCCAGCAGCTTCGGGACAGGCCCTGAAGCTTTCTTT. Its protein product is CASSFGTGPEAFF.

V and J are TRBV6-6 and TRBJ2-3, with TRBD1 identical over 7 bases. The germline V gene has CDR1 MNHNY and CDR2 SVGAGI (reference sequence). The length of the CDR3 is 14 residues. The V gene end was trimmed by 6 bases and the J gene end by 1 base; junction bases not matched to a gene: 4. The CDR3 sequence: CASSQGDGTDTQYF. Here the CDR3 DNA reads TGTGCCAGCAGCCAGGGGGACGGCACAGATACGCAGTATTTT.

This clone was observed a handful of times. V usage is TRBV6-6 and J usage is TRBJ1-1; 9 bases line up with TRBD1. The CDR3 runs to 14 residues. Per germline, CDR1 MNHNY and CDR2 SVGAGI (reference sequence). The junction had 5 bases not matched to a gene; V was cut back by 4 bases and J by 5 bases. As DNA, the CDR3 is TGTGCCAGCAGTTTTGGACAGGGGAGGACTGAAGCTTTCTTT. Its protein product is CASSFGQGRTEAFF.

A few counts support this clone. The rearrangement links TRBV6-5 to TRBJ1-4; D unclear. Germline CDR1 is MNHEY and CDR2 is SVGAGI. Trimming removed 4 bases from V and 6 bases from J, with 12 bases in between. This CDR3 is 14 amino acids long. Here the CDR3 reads CASSWIGRDEKLFF. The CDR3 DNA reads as TGTGCCAGCAGTTGGATAGGGCGGGATGAAAAACTGTTTTTT.

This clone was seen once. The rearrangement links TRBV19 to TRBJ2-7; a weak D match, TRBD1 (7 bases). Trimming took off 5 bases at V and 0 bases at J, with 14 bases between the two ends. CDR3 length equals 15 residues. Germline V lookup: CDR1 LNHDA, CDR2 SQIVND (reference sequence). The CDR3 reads CASSSRDSPSYEQYF. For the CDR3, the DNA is TGTGCCAGTAGTTCGCGGGACAGTCCCTCCTACGAGCAGTACTTC.

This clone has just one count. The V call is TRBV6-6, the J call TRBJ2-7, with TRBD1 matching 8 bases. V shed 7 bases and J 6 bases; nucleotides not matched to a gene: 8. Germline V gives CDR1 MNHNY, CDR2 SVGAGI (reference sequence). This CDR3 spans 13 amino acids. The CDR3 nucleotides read TGTGCCAGCACGGGGACAGGCCAAGGCGAGCAGTACTTC. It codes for CASTGTGQGEQYF.